This entry features one TCR beta chain sequence. Antigen: not known. These data come from a study of long-term antiretroviral therapy in people with HIV. The libraries were made with immunoSEQ v3.0 at survey level. Each sample had sequencing targeting roughly 35,000-50,000 T-cell genomes. The data were produced by immunoSEQ multiplex PCR, yet TCRdb's version contains in-frame clones alone and is incomplete. This table has approximately 30,000 clones, about four fifths appearing once. General observations from the study: Participants lacked recorded data on ART adherence, viral resistance or therapy changes. Clonotypes expanded prior to ART showed repertoire dominance at all sampled time points.

The sequence was collected from a man aged 18 to 35 with HIV. The material sequenced was unsorted PBMCs, taken 1.9 years after starting antiretroviral therapy.

CDR3 sequence reads: CASSLGQGNQPQHF. The DNA of the CDR3 is TGTGCCAGCAGCTTAGGCCAGGGGAACCAGCCCCAGCATTTT. The chain joins TRBV7-8 to TRBJ1-5; TRBD1 might be the D (6 bases). Germline CDR1 and CDR2: SGHVS and FQNEAQ. V shed 1 base and J shed 7 bases, with 11 bases lying between them. This CDR3 has 14 amino acids.